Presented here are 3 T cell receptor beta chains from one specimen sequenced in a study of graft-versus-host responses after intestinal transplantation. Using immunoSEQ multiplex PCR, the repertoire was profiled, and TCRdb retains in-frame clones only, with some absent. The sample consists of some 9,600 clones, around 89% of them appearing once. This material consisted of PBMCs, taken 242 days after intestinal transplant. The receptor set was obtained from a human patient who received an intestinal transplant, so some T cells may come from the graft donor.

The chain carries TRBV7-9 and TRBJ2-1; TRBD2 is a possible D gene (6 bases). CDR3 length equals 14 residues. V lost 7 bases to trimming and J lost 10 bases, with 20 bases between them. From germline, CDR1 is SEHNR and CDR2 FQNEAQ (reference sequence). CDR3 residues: CASTIVAGTPEQFF. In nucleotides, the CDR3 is TGTGCCAGCACCATCGTTGCGGGGACCCCGGAGCAGTTCTTC.

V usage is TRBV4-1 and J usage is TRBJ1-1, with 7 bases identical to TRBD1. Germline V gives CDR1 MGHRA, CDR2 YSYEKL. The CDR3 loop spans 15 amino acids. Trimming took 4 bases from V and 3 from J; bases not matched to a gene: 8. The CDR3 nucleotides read TGCGCCAGCAGCCTTAGGACAGGAGTTTACACTGAAGCTTTCTTT. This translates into CASSLRTGVYTEAFF.

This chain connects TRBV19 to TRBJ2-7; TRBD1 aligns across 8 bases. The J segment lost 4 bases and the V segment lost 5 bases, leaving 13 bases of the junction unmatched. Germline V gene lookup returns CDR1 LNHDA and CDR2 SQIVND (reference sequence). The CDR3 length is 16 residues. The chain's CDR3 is CASSGQAGGKNYEQYF. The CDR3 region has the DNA TGTGCCAGTAGTGGACAAGCAGGGGGCAAGAATTACGAGCAGTACTTC.